One and the same sample provided the 31 T cell receptor beta chains below, sequenced in a study of blood T cell repertoires in COVID-19. Measured with immunoSEQ multiplex PCR; TCRdb has only the in-frame clones, and not every one. The data contain under 350,000 clones, about 88% of them singletons. Sample: peripheral blood. The receptors stem from a man aged 70-80 years with acute or convalescent COVID-19.

The chain links TRBV9 to TRBJ1-3; TRBD1 might be the D (5 bases). This CDR3 region has 15 residues. V was clipped by 0 bases and J by 7 bases, with 14 bases between them. Germline CDR1 and CDR2: SGDLS and YYNGEE. The CDR3 protein is CASSVGGVSVNTIYF. The CDR3 bases are TGTGCCAGCAGCGTAGGGGGGGTTTCTGTGAACACCATATATTTT. Full variable domain (remainder filled in from reference TRBV9 and TRBJ1-3): DSGVTQTPKHLITATGQRVTLRCSPRSGDLSVYWYQQSLDQGLQFLIQYYNGEERAKGNILERFSAQQFPDLHSELNLSSLELGDSALYFCASSVGGVSVNTIYFGEGSWLTVV.

This clone was seen only once. This chain uses TRBV10-3 with TRBJ1-2; maybe TRBD1 (6 bases). The CDR3 runs to 14 residues. The V gene's germline CDR1 is ENHRY and CDR2 SYGVKD. Trimming pared 10 bases from V and 1 base from J, leaving 16 bases between. The chain's CDR3 is CASKQGGGNYGYTF. The CDR3, as DNA: TGTGCCAGTAAACAGGGTGGAGGTAACTATGGCTACACCTTC.

This clone showed up just a few times. The chain uses TRBV6-5 and TRBJ1-1; D not resolved. Trimming took off 4 bases at V and 4 bases at J, with 10 bases between the two ends. This CDR3 comprises 13 residues. The germline CDR1 and CDR2 sequences are MNHEY and SVGAGI. CDR3 DNA: TGTGCCAGCAGTTTTCTTGGAGCCACTGAAGCTTTCTTT. This codes for CASSFLGATEAFF.

Concerning this clone: A read error may be the cause here, since a much bigger clone is one base away. The chain has TRBV7-2 and TRBJ2-7; 7 nucleotides align to TRBD1. Germline V CDR1 and CDR2: SGHTA, FQGNSA. The junction had 1 base not matched to a gene; V was cut back by 4 bases and J by 1 base. This CDR3 is built from 13 residues. CDR3 DNA: TGTGCCAGCAGCTGGGACAGTTCCTACGAGCAGTACTTC. This sequence encodes CASSWDSSYEQYF.

The chain is built from TRBV19 and TRBJ1-1; tentative D call: TRBD1 (6 bases). CDR3 size: 15 residues. Trimming stripped 7 bases from V and 4 bases from J, with 19 bases between. Germline values: CDR1 LNHDA, CDR2 SQIVND (reference sequence). The CDR3 here is CASTQRGGPVTEAFF. For the CDR3, the DNA is TGTGCCAGTACGCAGCGGGGGGGGCCGGTCACTGAAGCTTTCTTT.

CDR3 sequence: CASSQVNSRETQYF. CDR3 in DNA: TGCGCCAGCAGCCAAGTGAATAGTCGAGAGACCCAGTACTTC. This chain uses TRBV4-3 with TRBJ2-5; D gene uncertain. CDR3 length equals 14 residues. CDR1 LGHNA and CDR2 YSLEER come from the germline V gene. The V gene lost 1 base and the J gene lost 4 bases, with 10 bases spanning the gap.

V gene TRBV27 combines with J gene TRBJ2-3; D unresolved. V lost 2 bases, J lost 2 bases, and 8 bases lay in between. The length of the CDR3 is 14 residues. The germline V gene encodes CDR1 MNHEY and CDR2 SMNVEV (reference sequence). CDR3 bases: TGTGCCAGCAGTTTAGGGCAGAACACAGATACGCAGTATTTT. Its translation is CASSLGQNTDTQYF.

This chain connects TRBV6-1 to TRBJ2-1; unclear D gene. Germline lookup yields CDR1 MNHNS and CDR2 SASEGT. V shed 3 bases and J shed 2 bases, with 14 bases lying between them. There are 16 residues in the CDR3. As DNA, the CDR3 is TGTGCCAGCAGTGAGGGTACTACGCGAACCTACAATGAGCAGTTCTTC. This sequence encodes CASSEGTTRTYNEQFF.

The V gene is TRBV5-6, the J gene TRBJ1-4; D gene uncertain. Germline CDR1 reads SGHDT; CDR2 reads YYEEEE. Trimming cost V 0 bases and J 8 bases, with 8 bases left between them. The CDR3 runs to 13 residues. The CDR3 loop is CASSLEGEEKLFF. For the CDR3, the DNA is TGTGCCAGCAGCTTGGAGGGAGAGGAAAAACTGTTTTTT.

This chain connects TRBV5-5 to TRBJ1-1, with D perhaps TRBD1 (6 bases). Germline CDR1 SGHKS, CDR2 YYEKEE (reference sequence). V lost 0 bases and J 4 bases, leaving 13 bases between the germline ends. CDR3 size: 15 residues. CDR3 region: CASSLEAGVSTEAFF. The CDR3 DNA is TGTGCCAGCAGCTTGGAGGCAGGGGTGTCCACTGAAGCTTTCTTT.

The V and J genes are TRBV7-6 and TRBJ2-7, with 8 positions matching TRBD1. CDR3 size: 15 residues. J was trimmed by 1 base and V by 5 bases; bases with no gene match: 7. In germline, CDR1 is SGHVS, CDR2 FNYEAQ. The CDR3 DNA reads TGTGCCAGCAGCCCCGGACAGGGAAAGTCCTACGAGCAGTACTTC. Translating it yields CASSPGQGKSYEQYF.

J is TRBJ2-1 and V is TRBV4-2; 7 positions agree with TRBD2. The CDR3 sequence is 16 residues long. Germline lookup yields CDR1 LGHNA and CDR2 YNFKEQ. J lost 4 bases, V lost 4 bases, and 10 bases had no gene match. The CDR3, as DNA: TGTGCCAGCAGCCCCGAAATGCGGGAGACTTACAATGAGCAGTTCTTC. This encodes CASSPEMRETYNEQFF.

V gene TRBV19 combines with J gene TRBJ2-7; 7 nucleotides match TRBD1. In germline, CDR1 is LNHDA, CDR2 SQIVND (reference sequence). The CDR3 has 16 residues. V trimming: 5 bases; J trimming: 0 bases; junction bases outside the gene matches: 10. CDR3 in DNA: TGTGCCAGTAGTCTAGGTGGGACAGTGCGCTCCTACGAGCAGTACTTC. Encoded protein: CASSLGGTVRSYEQYF.

Only one count was recorded for this clone. This chain links TRBV5-4 with TRBJ2-3, with 8 nucleotides matching TRBD2. In germline, CDR1 is SGHNT, CDR2 YYREEE (reference sequence). Unmatched junction bases numbered 8, after V lost 4 bases and J lost 4 bases. The CDR3 is 15 residues long. CDR3 residues: CASSPRAGVPDTQYF. The CDR3 DNA is TGTGCCAGCAGCCCCAGAGCGGGAGTTCCAGATACGCAGTATTTT.

This clone showed up just a few times. The chain recombines TRBV3-1 (or the pseudogene TRBV3-2) with TRBJ2-5, with D possibly matching TRBD2 (6 bases). The ends were cut back, 1 base at V and 6 bases at J, with 12 bases in the middle. Germline lookup yields CDR1 LGHDT and CDR2 YNNKEL (reference sequence). The CDR3 is 14 residues long. The CDR3 spells CASSQVWRGQTQYF. The CDR3 coding sequence is TGTGCCAGCAGCCAAGTCTGGCGGGGCCAGACCCAGTACTTC.

This chain joins TRBV24-1 and TRBJ2-1; possible D gene TRBD1, 5 bases. Germline-derived CDR1 and CDR2 are KGHDR and SFDVKD. This CDR3 is 19 amino acids long. V was cut by 5 bases and J by 4 bases, with 26 bases left in between. The CDR3 bases are TGTGCCACCAGTGTGGGCCCCTTAGGGGCGAAGTCCCAATACAATGAGCAGTTCTTC. Its translation is CATSVGPLGAKSQYNEQFF.

This chain links TRBV19 with TRBJ1-4, with TRBD1 matching over 7 bases. Trimming removed 6 bases from V and 5 bases from J; junction bases left unmatched: 9. The CDR3 runs to 15 residues. Germline lookup yields CDR1 LNHDA and CDR2 SQIVND (reference sequence). The CDR3 here is CASRDRAGWNEKLFF. The CDR3 DNA follows: TGTGCCAGTAGAGACAGGGCGGGTTGGAATGAAAAACTGTTTTTT.

Details on this clone: Compared with germline, one end of the junction differs, possibly owing to a read error. The V call is TRBV2, the J call TRBJ1-1; D ambiguous. From germline, CDR1 is SNHLY and CDR2 FYNNEI. This CDR3 has 11 residues. The CDR3 nucleotides read TGTGCCAGCAGTGAACGAATCGGCGCGGGATTT. Its protein product is CASSERIGAGF. Full variable domain (outside the CDR3, taken from reference TRBV2 and TRBJ1-1): EPEVTQTPSHQVTQMGQEVILRCVPISNHLYFYWYRQILGQKVEFLVSFYNNEISEKSEIFDDQFSVERPDGSNFTLKIRSTKLEDSAMYFCASSERIGAGFGQGTRLTVV.

V is TRBV5-1 and J is TRBJ1-1; D perhaps matches TRBD1 (6 bases). Germline V gives CDR1 SGHRS, CDR2 YFSETQ. This CDR3 is 17 amino acids long. V was shortened by 1 base and J by 1 base, with 17 bases between the two germline ends. Here the CDR3 DNA reads TGCGCCAGCAGCTTGAGCCCGGGGGGCGCGGGGAACACTGAAGCTTTCTTT. Protein sequence: CASSLSPGGAGNTEAFF.

The V gene is TRBV28, the J gene TRBJ2-3; unclear D gene. V was clipped by 4 bases and J by 6 bases, with 14 bases between them. Germline CDR1 and CDR2: MDHEN and SYDVKM. There are 14 residues in the CDR3. Here the CDR3 reads CASSYPVAVDTQYF. For the CDR3, the DNA is TGTGCCAGCAGTTACCCGGTGGCGGTGGATACGCAGTATTTT.

The chain combines TRBV28 with TRBJ2-5, with D unresolved. The V gene's germline CDR1 is MDHEN and CDR2 SYDVKM. This CDR3 is 11 amino acids long. The V gene lost 7 bases and the J gene lost 0 bases, with 3 bases spanning the gap. CDR3 amino acids: CASTNQETQYF. As DNA, the CDR3 is TGTGCCAGCACCAACCAAGAGACCCAGTACTTC.

The chain combines TRBV4-2 with TRBJ1-5; D gene unclear. CDR3 size: 14 residues. Trimming pared 8 bases from V and 3 bases from J, leaving 14 bases between. Germline loops: CDR1 LGHNA, CDR2 YNFKEQ. The CDR3 region is CASGQERANQPQHF. The CDR3 region has the DNA TGTGCCAGCGGGCAGGAGAGGGCCAATCAGCCCCAGCATTTT.

The V gene is TRBV5-6, the J gene TRBJ2-3; weak D call: TRBD2 (5 bases). This CDR3 is built from 15 residues. Germline V gene sequence: CDR1 SGHDT, CDR2 YYEEEE. Trimming removed 6 bases from V and 0 bases from J, with 14 bases in between. CDR3 DNA: TGTGCCAGCAAAAAGAACGGGATAAGCACAGATACGCAGTATTTT. Residues: CASKKNGISTDTQYF. The whole variable domain, remainder taken from reference TRBV5-6 and TRBJ2-3, is DAGVTQSPTHLIKTRGQQVTLRCSPKSGHDTVSWYQQALGQGPQFIFQYYEEEERQRGNFPDRFSGHQFPNYSSELNVNALLLGDSALYLCASKKNGISTDTQYFGPGTRLTVL.

CDR3: CATSRGRDRGHDEQFF. CDR3 DNA: TGTGCCACCAGCAGAGGTCGGGACAGGGGCCACGATGAGCAGTTCTTC. V gene TRBV15 combines with J gene TRBJ2-1; the match to TRBD1 covers 10 bases. CDR3 size: 16 residues. V dropped 1 base and J dropped 8; count of bases not matched to a gene: 8. The germline V gene encodes CDR1 LNHNV and CDR2 YYDKDF (reference sequence).

In its sample, this clone was seen once. The chain combines TRBV10-2 with TRBJ2-7; D might be TRBD1 (5 bases). Looked up from germline, CDR1 is WSHSY and CDR2 is SAAADI. The CDR3 runs to 13 residues. V lost 6 bases and J lost 7, with 16 bases in between. The CDR3 coding sequence is TGCGCCAGCAGAACCGACAGATTAGGAGAGCAGTACTTC. Amino acid sequence: CASRTDRLGEQYF.

The rearrangement uses TRBV12-3 or TRBV12-4 and TRBJ2-7; 7 bases are shared with TRBD2. This CDR3 spans 13 amino acids. Unmatched junction bases numbered 4, after V lost 2 bases and J lost 6 bases. The DNA for the CDR3 is TGTGCCAGCAGTTTAAGACCGGGGGGCGAGCAGTACTTC. Translated, it gives CASSLRPGGEQYF.

The chain couples TRBV11-1 to TRBJ1-2; 8 nucleotides line up with TRBD1. Germline CDR1 is SGHAT and CDR2 is FQDESV (reference sequence). The trim removed 4 bases at V and 2 bases at J, leaving 6 bases unmatched. The CDR3 consists of 15 residues. For the CDR3, the DNA is TGTGCCAGCAGCTCCGGGGCAGGGGGCAACTATGGCTACACCTTC. It encodes CASSSGAGGNYGYTF. Full variable domain (rest looked up from reference TRBV11-1 and TRBJ1-2): EAEVAQSPRYKITEKSQAVAFWCDPISGHATLYWYRQILGQGPELLVQFQDESVVDDSQLPKDRFSAERLKGVDSTLKIQPAELGDSAMYLCASSSGAGGNYGYTFGSGTRLTVV.

This clone has just one count. The V gene is TRBV7-9, the J gene TRBJ1-6; D might be TRBD1 (5 bases). The V gene lost 2 bases and the J gene lost 8 bases, with 16 bases spanning the gap. Looked up from germline, CDR1 is SEHNR and CDR2 is FQNEAQ (reference sequence). This CDR3 is 16 amino acids long. The CDR3 DNA reads TGTGCCAGCAGCTTATTTCAGGATCTCAGGGATTCACCCCTCCACTTT. Protein: CASSLFQDLRDSPLHF.

J is TRBJ2-2 and V is TRBV6-2 or TRBV6-3, with a weak D call TRBD1 (5 bases). The V and J ends lost 4 bases and 4 bases respectively, with 10 bases between them. Germline V gene lookup returns CDR1 MNHEY and CDR2 SVGEGT. This CDR3 is built from 14 residues. The CDR3 region has the DNA TGTGCCAGCAGTTCGATCAGGGTCACCGGGGAGCTGTTTTTT. Translated: CASSSIRVTGELFF.

The rearrangement links TRBV5-6 to TRBJ1-6; D is perhaps TRBD1 (5 bases). Between the trimmed V and J ends, which lost 0 bases and 5 bases, there was a span of 6 bases. The CDR3 runs 14 residues. Germline CDR1 reads SGHDT; CDR2 reads YYEEEE. In nucleotides, the CDR3 is TGTGCCAGCAGCTTGGCCAGGGATAATTCACCCCTCCACTTT. Translated: CASSLARDNSPLHF.

DNA of the CDR3: TGTGCCTGGAGTGTAGGGAGGAATGAAAAACTGTTTTTT. It codes for CAWSVGRNEKLFF. The chain is built from TRBV30 and TRBJ1-4; D gene uncertain. The CDR3 length is 13 residues. The V gene's germline CDR1 is GTSNPN and CDR2 SVGIG (reference sequence). Trimming took 0 bases from V and 5 from J, leaving 7 bases between them.